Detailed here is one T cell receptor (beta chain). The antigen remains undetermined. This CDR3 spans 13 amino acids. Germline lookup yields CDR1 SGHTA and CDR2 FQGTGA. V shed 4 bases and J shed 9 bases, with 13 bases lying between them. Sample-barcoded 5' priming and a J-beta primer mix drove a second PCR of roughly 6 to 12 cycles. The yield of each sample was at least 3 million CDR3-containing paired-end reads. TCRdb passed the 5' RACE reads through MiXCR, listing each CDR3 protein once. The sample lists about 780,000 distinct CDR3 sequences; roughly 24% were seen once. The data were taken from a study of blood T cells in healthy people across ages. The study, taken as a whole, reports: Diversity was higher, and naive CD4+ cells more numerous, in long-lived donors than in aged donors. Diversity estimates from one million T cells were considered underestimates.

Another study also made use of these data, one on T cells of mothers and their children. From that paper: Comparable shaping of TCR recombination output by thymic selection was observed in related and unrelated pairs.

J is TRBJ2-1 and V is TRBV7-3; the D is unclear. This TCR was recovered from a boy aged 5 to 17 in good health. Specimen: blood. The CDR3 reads CASSSLGVGEQFF. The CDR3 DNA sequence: TGTGCCAGCAGCTCCCTTGGGGTGGGTGAGCAGTTCTTC.